The clone carrying this T cell receptor beta chain was recorded at least ten times. TCRdb re-called the RACE reads with MiXCR, one entry per CDR3 protein. The profile covers tens of thousands of distinct CDR3 sequences, with approximately 11% appearing a single time and over 4% taken by the ten largest. The data are from a study of human T cells and chemical hapten exposure. Study at large: Minor volume differences among pooled libraries chiefly drove per-sample TCR yield variation.

The time point here: pre-sensitization, week 0. Stated treatment: therapeutic diphenylcyclopropenone sensitization with weekly scalp DPC. This clonotype was obtained from a woman aged 45 to 65 with alopecia areata. Some clones in this sample may be carry-over from other donors' samples. Specimen: whole blood, collected in connection with sensitization to the hapten diphenylcyclopropenone (DPC).

DNA of the CDR3: TGTGCCAGCAGTGGATTTACGGTTTACGAGCAGTACTTC. Translating it yields CASSGFTVYEQYF. V gene TRBV25-1 combines with J gene TRBJ2-7; D uncertain. This CDR3 is 13 amino acids long. Per germline, CDR1 MGHDK and CDR2 SYGVNS. V lost 4 bases and J lost 4, with 11 bases in between.